This T cell receptor (beta chain) was captured by sequencing in a study of control samples from healthy donors and cancer patients. Here immunoSEQ multiplex PCR was the method, and the copy in TCRdb shows in-frame clones only, minus some. The sample records around 55,000 clones, roughly 88% being singletons. V lost 2 bases and J lost 7, with 16 bases in between. Germline V gene sequence: CDR1 SGDLS, CDR2 YYNGEE. This CDR3 is built from 14 residues. This rearrangement joins TRBV9 to TRBJ2-7; a possible D gene is TRBD1 (6 bases). The sequenced material came from blood. This clonotype originated in a man aged 50 or older in good health. CDR3 region: CASSVGTLGLEQYF. Here the CDR3 DNA reads TGTGCCAGCAGCGTCGGGACACTGGGCTTAGAGCAGTACTTC.